This T cell receptor beta chain was observed in a study of identical twins. The V end was cut by 2 bases, the J end by 1 base, with 5 bases between. This CDR3 region has 14 residues. Germline V gives CDR1 MGHDK, CDR2 SYGVNS. TCRdb analysed the 5' RACE reads with MiXCR anew, one entry per CDR3 protein. The sample consists of some 1,600,000 distinct CDR3 sequences, about 32% of them appearing once. The sequence was collected from a newborn girl in good health. Source material: cord blood. V usage is TRBV25-1 and J usage is TRBJ2-2, with D unresolved. DNA for the CDR3: TGTGCCAGCAGTGAAGAAGGGAACACCGGGGAGCTGTTTTTT. This encodes CASSEEGNTGELFF.